This paragraph reports one T cell receptor (beta chain). Its antigen is as yet unknown. Germline loops: CDR1 SEHNR, CDR2 FQNEAQ (reference sequence). The CDR3 covers 14 residues. The ends were cut back, 3 bases at V and 0 bases at J, with 8 bases in the middle. This entry is derived from a study of T cell responses to AZD1222 COVID-19 vaccine. Notes on the study in general: The donor cohort was predominantly white British with a female majority, and clonal diversity may have been underestimated. Sampled repertoires all dated from after the peak T cell response. The study reported that nearly half of spike-specific TCRs target unmutated variant regions. Spike-specific TCRs gained breadth and depth after people received two AZD1222 doses.

Assay: immunoSEQ multiplex PCR; the TCRdb copy retains only in-frame clones and omits some. The table records around 100,000 clones, over 75% of them present only once. The specimen was peripheral blood, collected on day 0 of MenACWY control vaccination. This sequence was found in an adult in good health. The chain is built from TRBV7-9 and TRBJ1-1; D is unclear. The CDR3, as DNA: TGTGCCAGCAGCTTGGGAGAGGTGAACACTGAAGCTTTCTTT. Translating gives CASSLGEVNTEAFF. The full variable domain, completed using reference TRBV7-9 and TRBJ1-1, is DTGVSQNPRHKITKRGQNVTFRCDPISEHNRLYWYRQTLGQGPEFLTYFQNEAQLEKSRLLSDRFSAERPKGSFSTLEIQRTEQGDSAMYLCASSLGEVNTEAFFGQGTRLTVV.